Listed below are T cell receptor beta chains from one sample, sequenced in a study of blood T cell repertoires in COVID-19. The method was immunoSEQ multiplex PCR; TCRdb's version includes in-frame clones alone and lacks a portion of them. The sample carries approximately 120,000 clones, roughly 80% recorded once. The sequencing input was peripheral blood. Receptors were obtained from a human donor in a cohort sampled during active COVID-19. Each CDR3 is given with its conserved first and last residue. D genes are given only for firm matches. Not all rows give a size; the values are once, few, many and, for expanded clones, a class.

V	D	J	size	DNA	CDR3
TRBV9	TRBD2	TRBJ2-7	.	TGTGCCAGCAGCGTAGCGGGGGGACTCACCTACGAGCAGTACTTC	CASSVAGGLTYEQYF
TRBV6-5	TRBD2	TRBJ2-3	.	TGTGCCAGCAGTTTGCTAGCGGGAGGGCATGTAGATACGCAGTATTTT	CASSLLAGGHVDTQYF
TRBV15	TRBD2	TRBJ2-7	once	TGTGCCACCAGCAGAGCCTTTCAGACCGGGACTAGCGGGATTCTCAACGAGCAGTACTTC	CATSRAFQTGTSGILNEQYF
TRBV14	.	TRBJ2-6	.	TGTGCCAGCAGCCAAGGGTTCGGGTCAATATCTGGGGCCAACGTCCTGACTTTC	CASSQGFGSISGANVLTF
TRBV7-3	.	TRBJ1-1	.	TGTGCCAGCAGCCAAAACAGGGATTTGACTGAAGCTTTCTTT	CASSQNRDLTEAFF
TRBV7-9	.	TRBJ2-5	.	TGTGCCAGCAGCTTAGGGCAGGGGAGTGAGAAGACCCAGTACTTC	CASSLGQGSEKTQYF
TRBV2	.	TRBJ2-7	.	TGTGCCAGCAGTGAGGCTTACGAGCAGTACTTC	CASSEAYEQYF
TRBV24-1	TRBD1	TRBJ2-1	once	TGTGCCACCGTAGGGGGCGGCTACAATGAGCAGTTCTTC	CATVGGGYNEQFF
TRBV7-8	.	TRBJ2-5	.	TGTGCCAGCAGCTTATATCCAGGATTGGAGACCCAGTACTTC	CASSLYPGLETQYF
TRBV24-1	.	TRBJ1-4	.	TGTGCCACCAGTGATTTGGCCAGGGGAAGGACTAATGAAAAACTGTTTTTT	CATSDLARGRTNEKLFF
TRBV18	TRBD1	TRBJ2-6	.	TGTGCCAGCTCACCACCGTCGGCAGGGGGCGCTGGGGCCAACGTCCTGACTTTC	CASSPPSAGGAGANVLTF
TRBV30	TRBD1	TRBJ1-3	.	TGTGCCTGGAGAAGAGGTGGACAGGGGAGTCTTGGCGGAAACACCATATATTTT	CAWRRGGQGSLGGNTIYF
TRBV28	.	TRBJ2-7	.	TGTGCCAGCAGTTCGTACAACGAGCAGTACTTC	CASSSYNEQYF
TRBV7-2	TRBD2	TRBJ2-1	.	TGTGCCAGCAGCTATAGCGGGATGAGCCATGAGCAGTTCTTC	CASSYSGMSHEQFF
TRBV21-1	.	TRBJ2-3	few	TGTGCCAGCAGCAGGTCACTAGCGGGGTTTGTAAATACGCAGTATTTT	CASSRSLAGFVNTQYF
TRBV5-1	TRBD1	TRBJ2-3	few	TGCGCCAGCAGCTTCGGGACAGGGGGGCACACAGATACGCAGTATTTT	CASSFGTGGHTDTQYF